This TCR beta chain was found in a study of blood T cell repertoires in COVID-19. Background on the study: T cells, B-cell-depleted T cells, or PBMCs supplied cDNA or gDNA.

Germline V gene data show CDR1 as LNHDA and CDR2 as SQIVND (reference sequence). The CDR3 covers 15 residues. Trimming stripped 6 bases from V and 15 bases from J, with 24 bases between. Only in-frame clones appear in the TCRdb table, and some are missing; sequencing was by immunoSEQ multiplex PCR. Of around 180,000 clones in the sample, more than 75% were seen once. The sequence was obtained from a woman between 50 and 59 years old with acute COVID-19. Sequenced input: PBMCs or T cells enriched from blood (not recorded which). The rearrangement links TRBV19 to TRBJ1-6; tentatively, D is TRBD1 (6 bases). The CDR3 spells CASSPSTGRGWRLHF. CDR3 DNA: TGTGCCAGTAGCCCAAGCACGGGAAGGGGGTGGCGCCTCCACTTT.